Listed below are T cell receptor beta chains from one sample, sequenced in a study of blood T cells in healthy people across ages. TCRdb itself ran the 5' RACE reads through MiXCR, one entry per CDR3 protein. The data show about a million distinct CDR3 sequences, with just over 50% seen just once and about 21% held by the top ten. Sequencing input: blood. Receptor source: a woman in her fifties or sixties in good health. Both conserved end residues are part of each CDR3. Each record gives: D gene, J gene, clone size, V gene, CDR3 protein, CDR3 DNA. The D gene is left open where the match is weak. Only part of the rows carry a size: once, few, many, or a class if the clone is expanded.

D gene: TRBD1; J gene: TRBJ2-1; clone size: once; V gene: TRBV10-2; CDR3 protein: CASGERTGMENEQFF; CDR3 DNA: TGCGCCAGCGGGGAAAGGACAGGGATGGAAAATGAGCAGTTCTTC
D gene: TRBD2; J gene: TRBJ2-3; clone size: -; V gene: TRBV20-1; CDR3 protein: CSAGLAGSVSRQDTQYF; CDR3 DNA: TGCAGTGCGGGACTAGCGGGAAGTGTATCCCGACAAGATACGCAGTATTTT
D gene: TRBD1; J gene: TRBJ1-6; clone size: once; V gene: TRBV28; CDR3 protein: CAGRGFGTGMFTLHF; CDR3 DNA: TGTGCCGGTCGAGGCTTCGGGACAGGAATGTTCACCCTCCACTTT
D gene: -; J gene: TRBJ2-1; clone size: -; V gene: TRBV6-5; CDR3 protein: CASSYAITWGEGSNEQFF; CDR3 DNA: TGTGCCAGCAGTTACGCCATAACGTGGGGCGAGGGGTCCAATGAGCAGTTCTTC
D gene: -; J gene: TRBJ2-7; clone size: -; V gene: TRBV12-3/TRBV12-4; CDR3 protein: CASSPVRLNDEQYF; CDR3 DNA: TGTGCCAGCAGTCCTGTGCGGCTCAATGACGAGCAGTACTTC
D gene: -; J gene: TRBJ1-2; clone size: -; V gene: TRBV15; CDR3 protein: CATSRDLGFGYTF; CDR3 DNA: TGTGCCACCAGCAGAGATCTAGGGTTTGGCTACACCTTC
D gene: -; J gene: TRBJ2-7; clone size: -; V gene: TRBV7-2; CDR3 protein: CASSFRDGAWDEQYF; CDR3 DNA: TGTGCCAGCAGCTTCCGGGACGGCGCTTGGGACGAGCAGTACTTC
D gene: -; J gene: TRBJ2-5; clone size: few; V gene: TRBV14; CDR3 protein: CASSQARGTWVEQYF; CDR3 DNA: TGTGCCAGCAGCCAAGCCCGGGGAACCTGGGTTGAGCAGTACTTC
D gene: -; J gene: TRBJ2-3; clone size: -; V gene: TRBV24-1; CDR3 protein: CATSYQRTDTQYF; CDR3 DNA: TGTGCCACCAGTTACCAACGAACAGATACGCAGTATTTT
D gene: -; J gene: TRBJ2-5; clone size: -; V gene: TRBV2; CDR3 protein: CASRTGTETQYF; CDR3 DNA: TGTGCCAGCAGAACAGGGACTGAGACCCAGTACTTC
D gene: -; J gene: TRBJ1-6; clone size: few; V gene: TRBV18; CDR3 protein: CASSPGRNNSPLHF; CDR3 DNA: TGTGCCAGCTCACCTGGGCGTAATAATTCACCCCTCCACTTT
D gene: -; J gene: TRBJ2-5; clone size: -; V gene: TRBV6-1; CDR3 protein: CASSEQFQETQYF; CDR3 DNA: TGTGCCAGCAGTGAACAGTTCCAAGAGACCCAGTACTTC
D gene: TRBD2; J gene: TRBJ2-1; clone size: -; V gene: TRBV5-1; CDR3 protein: CASSYSGRDLAEQFF; CDR3 DNA: TGCGCCAGCAGCTATAGCGGGAGGGATCTTGCTGAGCAGTTCTTC
D gene: -; J gene: TRBJ2-2; clone size: -; V gene: TRBV7-6; CDR3 protein: CASSLMSMRGELFF; CDR3 DNA: TGTGCCAGCAGCTTAATGTCGATGCGTGGGGAGCTGTTTTTT
D gene: -; J gene: TRBJ2-1; clone size: -; V gene: TRBV29-1; CDR3 protein: CSAGRIPTYNEQFF; CDR3 DNA: TGCAGCGCTGGTAGGATTCCCACCTACAATGAGCAGTTCTTC
D gene: TRBD1; J gene: TRBJ2-6; clone size: -; V gene: TRBV6-2/TRBV6-3; CDR3 protein: CASSPQGARPGANVLTF; CDR3 DNA: TGTGCCAGCAGTCCTCAGGGGGCAAGGCCCGGGGCCAACGTCCTGACTTTC
D gene: -; J gene: TRBJ1-1; clone size: few; V gene: TRBV6-5; CDR3 protein: CATNRDSNPGEAFF; CDR3 DNA: TGTGCCACCAACCGGGACTCAAACCCTGGGGAAGCTTTCTTT
D gene: -; J gene: TRBJ2-1; clone size: -; V gene: TRBV24-1; CDR3 protein: CATSDPHATEQFF; CDR3 DNA: TGTGCCACCAGTGATCCCCATGCGACAGAGCAGTTCTTC
D gene: -; J gene: TRBJ1-5; clone size: few; V gene: TRBV5-6; CDR3 protein: CASSLASGVSNQPQHF; CDR3 DNA: TGTGCCAGCAGCTTGGCGAGTGGGGTAAGCAATCAGCCCCAGCATTTT
D gene: TRBD1; J gene: TRBJ2-5; clone size: once; V gene: TRBV5-1; CDR3 protein: CASSLVVDGTGKETQYF; CDR3 DNA: TGCGCCAGCAGCTTGGTGGTGGACGGGACAGGGAAAGAGACCCAGTACTTC
D gene: TRBD2; J gene: TRBJ2-1; clone size: once; V gene: TRBV7-8; CDR3 protein: CASSSGLAGGLTCEQFF; CDR3 DNA: TGTGCCAGCAGCTCGGGACTAGCGGGAGGCCTGACATGTGAGCAGTTCTTC
D gene: TRBD2; J gene: TRBJ2-1; clone size: -; V gene: TRBV7-9; CDR3 protein: CASNSIELAGDNEQFF; CDR3 DNA: TGTGCCAGCAACTCTATCGAGCTAGCGGGAGACAATGAGCAGTTCTTC
D gene: -; J gene: TRBJ1-1; clone size: -; V gene: TRBV29-1; CDR3 protein: CSARRDSRLNTEAFF; CDR3 DNA: TGCAGCGCACGCCGGGACTCGAGGTTGAACACTGAAGCTTTCTTT
D gene: -; J gene: TRBJ1-1; clone size: -; V gene: TRBV12-3/TRBV12-4; CDR3 protein: CASIYRGLNTEAFF; CDR3 DNA: TGTGCCAGCATTTACCGGGGTCTGAACACTGAAGCTTTCTTT
D gene: -; J gene: TRBJ2-7; clone size: many; V gene: TRBV27; CDR3 protein: CASSFSGTGSYEQYF; CDR3 DNA: TGTGCCAGCAGTTTTAGCGGGACAGGGTCATACGAGCAGTACTTC
D gene: TRBD1; J gene: TRBJ2-1; clone size: -; V gene: TRBV6-5; CDR3 protein: CASSRDRSTNYNEQFF; CDR3 DNA: TGTGCCAGCAGCAGGGACAGGTCAACTAACTACAATGAGCAGTTCTTC
D gene: -; J gene: TRBJ1-5; clone size: -; V gene: TRBV20-1; CDR3 protein: CSALQKIFSNQPQHF; CDR3 DNA: TGCAGTGCTTTACAGAAAATCTTTAGCAATCAGCCCCAGCATTTT
D gene: -; J gene: TRBJ2-5; clone size: few; V gene: TRBV28; CDR3 protein: CASQQRQETQYF; CDR3 DNA: TGTGCCAGCCAACAGAGGCAAGAGACCCAGTACTTC
D gene: TRBD1; J gene: TRBJ1-1; clone size: -; V gene: TRBV7-6; CDR3 protein: CASSPGTGLAANTEAFF; CDR3 DNA: TGTGCCAGCAGCCCCGGGACAGGGTTGGCCGCGAACACTGAAGCTTTCTTT
D gene: TRBD2; J gene: TRBJ2-7; clone size: -; V gene: TRBV7-9; CDR3 protein: CASSLSGLELSEQYF; CDR3 DNA: TGTGCCAGCAGCTTGTCTGGACTAGAGCTAAGCGAGCAGTACTTC
D gene: -; J gene: TRBJ2-4; clone size: -; V gene: TRBV3-1; CDR3 protein: CASSQTAIQYF; CDR3 DNA: TGTGCCAGCAGCCAGACCGCCATTCAGTACTTC
D gene: TRBD1; J gene: TRBJ2-4; clone size: -; V gene: TRBV6-6; CDR3 protein: CASSLRDSENIQYF; CDR3 DNA: TGTGCCAGCAGCCTCCGGGACAGTGAAAACATTCAGTACTTC
D gene: TRBD2; J gene: TRBJ2-1; clone size: once; V gene: TRBV11-3; CDR3 protein: CASSLGGTSGGSHEQFF; CDR3 DNA: TGTGCCAGCAGCTTAGGTGGGACTAGCGGGGGTAGTCATGAGCAGTTCTTC
D gene: -; J gene: TRBJ2-2; clone size: -; V gene: TRBV24-1; CDR3 protein: CATSNLPRDKYTGELFF; CDR3 DNA: TGTGCCACCAGCAACCTTCCCCGGGACAAATACACCGGGGAGCTGTTTTTT
D gene: TRBD1; J gene: TRBJ2-5; clone size: -; V gene: TRBV5-6; CDR3 protein: CASSRQGKQETQYF; CDR3 DNA: TGTGCCAGCAGCCGACAGGGAAAGCAAGAGACCCAGTACTTC
D gene: -; J gene: TRBJ2-6; clone size: -; V gene: TRBV28; CDR3 protein: CASSRTRSGANVLTF; CDR3 DNA: TGTGCCAGCAGCAGAACCCGCTCTGGGGCCAACGTCCTGACTTTC
D gene: -; J gene: TRBJ2-5; clone size: -; V gene: TRBV5-5; CDR3 protein: CASRAGTVETQYF; CDR3 DNA: TGTGCCAGCAGGGCCGGGACCGTGGAGACCCAGTACTTC
D gene: -; J gene: TRBJ2-7; clone size: few; V gene: TRBV2; CDR3 protein: CASSEDRDYEQYF; CDR3 DNA: TGTGCCAGCAGCGAGGACAGAGACTACGAGCAGTACTTC
D gene: TRBD2; J gene: TRBJ2-1; clone size: -; V gene: TRBV4-1; CDR3 protein: CASSTGGAGRYNEQFF; CDR3 DNA: TGCGCCAGCAGCACGGGGGGTGCCGGGAGGTACAATGAGCAGTTCTTC
D gene: -; J gene: TRBJ2-3; clone size: -; V gene: TRBV20-1; CDR3 protein: CSATEDGPTDTQYF; CDR3 DNA: TGCAGTGCCACCGAGGATGGACCGACAGATACGCAGTATTTT
D gene: -; J gene: TRBJ2-3; clone size: -; V gene: TRBV6-1; CDR3 protein: CAISGRAADSTDTQYF; CDR3 DNA: TGTGCCATCAGTGGACGGGCGGCGGACAGCACAGATACGCAGTATTTT
D gene: TRBD1; J gene: TRBJ1-1; clone size: -; V gene: TRBV3-1; CDR3 protein: CASSQSITGGIAFF; CDR3 DNA: TGTGCCAGCAGCCAATCGATTACAGGGGGCATTGCTTTCTTT
D gene: -; J gene: TRBJ1-1; clone size: -; V gene: TRBV6-5; CDR3 protein: CASRALQRAEAFF; CDR3 DNA: TGTGCCAGCAGAGCTCTACAGCGGGCTGAAGCTTTCTTT
D gene: TRBD2; J gene: TRBJ2-1; clone size: few; V gene: TRBV5-1; CDR3 protein: CASSLLAASSYNEQFF; CDR3 DNA: TGCGCCAGCAGCTTACTAGCGGCTTCTTCCTACAATGAGCAGTTCTTC
D gene: -; J gene: TRBJ1-2; clone size: few; V gene: TRBV7-9; CDR3 protein: CASSLKAGDSGYTF; CDR3 DNA: TGTGCCAGCAGCTTGAAAGCAGGGGATAGTGGCTACACCTTC
D gene: TRBD2; J gene: TRBJ2-3; clone size: -; V gene: TRBV6-5; CDR3 protein: CASSLRQLAGYTDTQYF; CDR3 DNA: TGTGCCAGCAGTCTACGCCAATTAGCGGGATATACAGATACGCAGTATTTT
D gene: -; J gene: TRBJ2-7; clone size: few; V gene: TRBV12-3/TRBV12-4; CDR3 protein: CASTPRPGSYEQYF; CDR3 DNA: TGTGCCAGCACCCCGCGCCCCGGATCCTACGAGCAGTACTTC
D gene: TRBD1; J gene: TRBJ2-4; clone size: once; V gene: TRBV3-1; CDR3 protein: CTSSTGQGSREQYF; CDR3 DNA: TGTACCAGCAGCACCGGACAGGGATCGCGTGAGCAGTACTTC
D gene: TRBD2; J gene: TRBJ2-2; clone size: -; V gene: TRBV6-2/TRBV6-3; CDR3 protein: CASRLPLAGGYTGELFF; CDR3 DNA: TGTGCCAGCAGACTTCCTCTAGCGGGAGGCTACACCGGGGAGCTGTTTTTT
D gene: TRBD1; J gene: TRBJ2-7; clone size: few; V gene: TRBV28; CDR3 protein: CASSSADRDKYF; CDR3 DNA: TGTGCCAGCAGTTCAGCGGACAGGGACAAATACTTC
D gene: -; J gene: TRBJ2-1; clone size: -; V gene: TRBV7-2; CDR3 protein: CASGNQGTYNGQFF; CDR3 DNA: TGTGCCAGCGGCAACCAGGGAACCTACAATGGGCAGTTCTTC
D gene: -; J gene: TRBJ2-1; clone size: -; V gene: TRBV7-6; CDR3 protein: CASSSREQGMNEQFF; CDR3 DNA: TGTGCCAGCAGCTCCCGGGAGCAGGGGATGAATGAGCAGTTCTTC
D gene: -; J gene: TRBJ2-3; clone size: few; V gene: TRBV28; CDR3 protein: CASSSPSGVDTQYF; CDR3 DNA: TGTGCCAGCAGCTCTCCTTCGGGGGTGGATACGCAGTATTTT
D gene: -; J gene: TRBJ2-7; clone size: few; V gene: TRBV4-3; CDR3 protein: CASSQDWAASYEQYF; CDR3 DNA: TGCGCCAGCAGCCAAGACTGGGCGGCATCCTACGAGCAGTACTTC
D gene: TRBD2; J gene: TRBJ2-7; clone size: few; V gene: TRBV20-1; CDR3 protein: CSASLPWPSGGYEQYF; CDR3 DNA: TGCAGTGCTAGCCTGCCGTGGCCTAGCGGGGGCTACGAGCAGTACTTC
D gene: -; J gene: TRBJ2-5; clone size: -; V gene: TRBV9; CDR3 protein: CASSVDVEETQYF; CDR3 DNA: TGTGCCAGCAGCGTAGACGTAGAAGAGACCCAGTACTTC
D gene: -; J gene: TRBJ2-2; clone size: -; V gene: TRBV29-1; CDR3 protein: CSVEGQGRGELFF; CDR3 DNA: TGCAGCGTTGAAGGGCAGGGTAGAGGGGAGCTGTTTTTT
D gene: -; J gene: TRBJ2-7; clone size: -; V gene: TRBV7-2; CDR3 protein: CASSRTTGGGGAYEQYF; CDR3 DNA: TGTGCCAGCAGCCGAACTACCGGCGGTGGAGGGGCCTACGAGCAGTACTTC
D gene: -; J gene: TRBJ1-5; clone size: once; V gene: TRBV20-1; CDR3 protein: CSAGDRDTNQPQHF; CDR3 DNA: TGCAGTGCTGGCGACCGGGACACTAATCAGCCCCAGCATTTT